The T cell receptor beta chain described here comes from a study of blood T cell repertoires in COVID-19. Study-level background: The United States, Italy and Spain supplied acute and convalescent COVID-19 samples.

CDR1 and CDR2 from the germline V gene are LGHNA and YNFKEQ. This CDR3 contains 16 residues. Trimming removed 3 bases from V and 5 bases from J; junction bases left unmatched: 4. Original handling: Amplified reference gene primers provided the basis for estimating nucleated cell counts. The method was immunoSEQ multiplex PCR; TCRdb's version includes in-frame clones alone and lacks a portion of them. V, J and clone size are those of that table, while D and trimming were read from the DNA. The table shows about 230,000 clones, with approximately 80% occurring only once. Those who participated ranged in age from roughly 18 to 89 years and resided in approximately 23 US areas.

The chain has TRBV4-2 and TRBJ2-3, with TRBD2 identical over 14 bases. Sequenced material: PBMCs or T cells enriched from blood (not recorded which). The origin of this receptor is a man between 60 and 70 years old who had recovered from COVID-19. The CDR3 bases are TGTGCCAGCAGCCAGACTAGCGGGGGGGCTTTAGATACGCAGTATTTT. Amino acids: CASSQTSGGALDTQYF.